This T cell receptor (beta chain) was recorded in a study of T cell changes during pregnancy in multiple sclerosis. V gave up 4 bases and J gave up 0 bases; unmatched junction bases: 3. The CDR3 has 15 residues. Germline V gene sequence: CDR1 MNHNS, CDR2 SASEGT. Method: immunoSEQ multiplex PCR; TCRdb's copy keeps in-frame clones and lacks some. The repertoire has 65,000 to 95,000 clones, around 94% of them found once; the top ten carry 0.99%. The TCR originated in a female donor in good health, enrolled as a control in a pregnancy study. This chain joins TRBV6-1 and TRBJ2-3; 8 nucleotides align to TRBD1. Here the sequenced sample was peripheral blood, taken in the second trimester of pregnancy. The CDR3 spells CASSVRTGSTDTQYF. As DNA, the CDR3 is TGTGCCAGCAGTGTAAGGACAGGGAGCACAGATACGCAGTATTTT.